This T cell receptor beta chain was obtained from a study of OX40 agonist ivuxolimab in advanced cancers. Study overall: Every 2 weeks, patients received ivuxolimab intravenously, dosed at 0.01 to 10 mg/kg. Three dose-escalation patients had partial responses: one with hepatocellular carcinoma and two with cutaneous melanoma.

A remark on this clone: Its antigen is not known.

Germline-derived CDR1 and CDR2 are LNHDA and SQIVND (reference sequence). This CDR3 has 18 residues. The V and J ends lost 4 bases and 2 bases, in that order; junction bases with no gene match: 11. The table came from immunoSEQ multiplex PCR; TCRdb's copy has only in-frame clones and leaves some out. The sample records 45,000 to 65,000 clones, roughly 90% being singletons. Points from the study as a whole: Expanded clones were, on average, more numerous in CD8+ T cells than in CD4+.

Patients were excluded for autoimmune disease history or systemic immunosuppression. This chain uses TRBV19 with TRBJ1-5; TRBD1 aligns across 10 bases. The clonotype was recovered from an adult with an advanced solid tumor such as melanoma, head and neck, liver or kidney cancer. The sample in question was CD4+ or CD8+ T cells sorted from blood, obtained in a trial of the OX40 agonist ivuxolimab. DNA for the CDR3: TGTGCCAGTAGTAACCGGGACAGGGGAGATGTGGGCAATCAGCCCCAGCATTTT. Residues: CASSNRDRGDVGNQPQHF.